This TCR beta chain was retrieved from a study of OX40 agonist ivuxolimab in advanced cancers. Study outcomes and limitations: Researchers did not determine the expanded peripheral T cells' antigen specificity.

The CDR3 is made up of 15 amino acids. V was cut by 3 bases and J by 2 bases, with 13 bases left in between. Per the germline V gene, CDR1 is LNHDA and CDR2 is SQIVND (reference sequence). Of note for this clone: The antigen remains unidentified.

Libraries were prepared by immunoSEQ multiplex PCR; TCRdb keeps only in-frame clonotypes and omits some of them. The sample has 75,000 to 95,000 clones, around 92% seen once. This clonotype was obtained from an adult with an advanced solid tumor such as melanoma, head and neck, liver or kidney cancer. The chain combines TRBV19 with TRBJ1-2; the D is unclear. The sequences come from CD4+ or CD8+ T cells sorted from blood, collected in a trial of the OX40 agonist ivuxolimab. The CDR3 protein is CASSIARTGNYGYTF. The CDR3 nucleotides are TGTGCCAGTAGTATCGCGAGGACGGGCAACTATGGCTACACCTTC.